These T cell receptor beta chains were read from a single sample in a study of blood T cell repertoires in COVID-19. Data came from immunoSEQ multiplex PCR; TCRdb stores just in-frame clones and leaves some out. The repertoire includes about 76,000 clones, 87% of them detected once, and 6.5% to 8.5% sits in the top ten. Sequencing input: peripheral blood. These receptors were taken from a young man with acute or convalescent COVID-19. Both conserved end residues are part of each CDR3. The D gene is left open where the match is weak. The listing skips clone size in some rows; elsewhere it reads once, few, many or a size class.

>TRBJ2-2|.|TRBD1|TRBV19
CVSSDRAGTGELFF
TGTGTTTCCTCAGACAGGGCTGGGACCGGGGAGCTGTTTTTT
>TRBJ1-2|.|.|TRBV27
CASSFRRQTDGYTF
TGTGCCAGCAGTTTTCGGCGGCAGACGGATGGCTACACCTTC
>TRBJ2-3|.|.|TRBV6-2/TRBV6-3
CASSYSRTGTDTQYF
TGTGCCAGCAGTTACTCTCGGACAGGCACAGATACGCAGTATTTT
>TRBJ2-1|.|TRBD2|TRBV2
CASRRTSGSDEQFF
TGTGCCAGCAGGCGCACTAGCGGGAGTGATGAGCAGTTCTTC
>TRBJ2-1|.|TRBD1|TRBV27
CASSSRAGGNNEQFF
TGTGCCAGCAGTTCCCGGGCAGGGGGCAACAATGAGCAGTTCTTC
>TRBJ1-4|.|TRBD1|TRBV24-1
CATSDPGQGAEKLFF
TGTGCCACCAGTGACCCCGGACAGGGGGCTGAAAAACTGTTTTTT
>TRBJ2-3|.|TRBD2|TRBV7-2
CASSLQAGGRTDTQYF
TGTGCCAGCAGCTTACAGGCGGGAGGGAGGACAGATACGCAGTATTTT
>TRBJ2-3|once|.|TRBV6-4
CASSVPLNTQYF
TGTGCCAGCAGCGTCCCTCTAAATACGCAGTATTTT
>TRBJ1-5|.|TRBD1|TRBV2
CASRGQGSSSQPQHF
TGTGCCAGCAGGGGACAGGGATCATCTAGTCAGCCCCAGCATTTT
>TRBJ2-1|.|TRBD2|TRBV7-8
CASSLLRLAAYNEQFF
TGTGCCAGCAGCTTGTTACGACTAGCGGCCTACAATGAGCAGTTCTTC
>TRBJ2-5|.|TRBD1|TRBV10-1
CASSESQTGGETQYF
TGCGCCAGCAGTGAGTCCCAGACAGGGGGAGAGACCCAGTACTTC
>TRBJ1-5|.|.|TRBV6-9
CASSFRGWGDQPQHF
TGTGCCAGCAGTTTCAGGGGATGGGGAGATCAGCCCCAGCATTTT
>TRBJ1-6|.|.|TRBV5-5
CASSPTLFVSYNSPLHF
TGTGCCAGCAGCCCTACCCTATTCGTCTCCTATAATTCACCCCTCCACTTT
>TRBJ2-7|.|.|TRBV5-8
CASSRGESKSREQYF
TGTGCCAGCAGCCGCGGGGAGTCGAAGTCTCGCGAGCAGTACTTC
>TRBJ2-2|.|.|TRBV6-5
CASSDFGDPTGELFF
TGTGCCAGCAGCGACTTCGGGGATCCGACCGGGGAGCTGTTTTTT
>TRBJ2-4|.|TRBD2|TRBV7-2
CASSLSSGSNIQYF
TGTGCCAGCAGCTTATCTAGCGGCTCAAACATTCAGTACTTC
>TRBJ1-4|.|.|TRBV2
CASIGSGKLFF
TGTGCCAGCATAGGCAGCGGGAAACTGTTTTTT
>TRBJ2-3|.|TRBD1|TRBV15
CATSRDPMGQGADTQYF
TGTGCCACCAGCAGAGATCCGATGGGACAGGGGGCAGATACGCAGTATTTT
>TRBJ1-1|.|.|TRBV19
CASSPPGLMNTEAFF
TGTGCCAGTAGTCCCCCAGGGCTAATGAACACTGAAGCTTTCTTT
>TRBJ2-6|.|.|TRBV19
CASSKQGRGPSGANVLTF
TGTGCCAGTAGTAAACAGGGACGGGGACCCTCTGGGGCCAACGTCCTGACTTTC
>TRBJ1-5|.|TRBD1|TRBV19
CASTKDRGNQPQHF
TGTGCCAGTACCAAAGACAGGGGCAATCAGCCCCAGCATTTT
>TRBJ2-5|.|.|TRBV5-4
CASSFGGARETQYF
TGTGCCAGCAGCTTTGGGGGGGCGCGGGAGACCCAGTACTTC
>TRBJ2-3|.|.|TRBV5-1
CASSLQVPDTQYF
TGCGCCAGCAGCTTGCAGGTGCCAGATACGCAGTATTTT
>TRBJ1-6|.|TRBD1|TRBV18
CASLGQARSPLHF
TGTGCCAGCTTGGGACAGGCTCGCTCACCCCTCCACTTT
>TRBJ1-2|.|.|TRBV2
CASSGQTANYGYTF
TGTGCCAGCAGTGGGCAGACAGCTAACTATGGCTACACCTTC
>TRBJ2-1|.|TRBD2|TRBV7-9
CASSLGTSGNEQFF
TGTGCCAGCAGCCTGGGGACTAGCGGGAATGAGCAGTTCTTC
>TRBJ2-5|.|.|TRBV19
CASSARSGSRGAQYF
TGTGCCAGTAGTGCCCGTAGCGGGTCGAGGGGGGCCCAGTACTTC
>TRBJ1-5|.|.|TRBV16
CASSRGNSNQPQHF
TGTGCCAGCAGCCGAGGGAATAGCAATCAGCCCCAGCATTTT